The 21 T cell receptor beta chains listed next were all sequenced from one sample in a study of human T cells and chemical hapten exposure. TCRdb passed the RACE reads through MiXCR, listing each CDR3 protein once. The table includes approximately 100,000 distinct CDR3 sequences, 11% detected once. Documented time point: patch test 1, 2 weeks after DPC sensitization. Treatment of the sample: therapeutic diphenylcyclopropenone sensitization with weekly scalp DPC. The material sequenced was whole blood, taken in connection with sensitization to the hapten diphenylcyclopropenone (DPC). The receptors were sampled from a woman between 40 and 55 years old with alopecia areata. Some clones in this sample may be carry-over from other donors' samples.

V usage is TRBV9 and J usage is TRBJ2-7, with 10 bases identical to TRBD2. V lost 4 bases, J lost 4 bases, and 8 bases stayed unmatched. The CDR3 runs to 15 residues. Germline-derived CDR1 and CDR2 are SGDLS and YYNGEE. CDR3 amino acids: CASSTSAGGAYEQYF. The CDR3 DNA sequence: TGTGCCAGCAGCACCTCAGCGGGAGGGGCGTACGAGCAGTACTTC.

The chain employs TRBV7-9 and TRBJ1-3, with D possibly matching TRBD1 (6 bases). This CDR3 has 12 amino acids. The V end lost 7 bases, the J end lost 2 bases, and 6 bases lay between the germline ends. CDR1 and CDR2 from the germline V gene are SEHNR and FQNEAQ (reference sequence). Here the CDR3 reads CASNRAGNTIYF. The CDR3 nucleotides read TGTGCCAGCAACAGGGCTGGAAACACCATATATTTT. Full variable domain (rest looked up from reference TRBV7-9 and TRBJ1-3): DTGVSQNPRHKITKRGQNVTFRCDPISEHNRLYWYRQTLGQGPEFLTYFQNEAQLEKSRLLSDRFSAERPKGSFSTLEIQRTEQGDSAMYLCASNRAGNTIYFGEGSWLTVV.

The chain uses TRBV7-2 and TRBJ1-1; D gene unclear. The CDR3 length is 15 residues. In germline, CDR1 is SGHTA, CDR2 FQGNSA. The germline V and J ends were trimmed by 3 bases and 6 bases, with 17 bases remaining between them. The CDR3 loop reads CASSFFIPSGAEAFF. CDR3 DNA sequence: TGTGCCAGCAGCTTTTTTATCCCCAGCGGCGCTGAAGCTTTCTTT.

V usage is TRBV7-2 and J usage is TRBJ2-7, with D uncertain. V lost 1 base and J lost 5, with 3 bases in between. The CDR3 totals 11 residues. The germline CDR1 and CDR2 sequences are SGHTA and FQGNSA. DNA for the CDR3: TGTGCCAGCAGCTTAGGGGACGAGCAGTACTTC. Translation: CASSLGDEQYF. The complete variable domain, with remaining parts taken from reference TRBV7-2 and TRBJ2-7, reads GAGVSQSPSNKVTEKGKDVELRCDPISGHTALYWYRQSLGQGLEFLIYFQGNSAPDKSGLPSDRFSAERTGGSVSTLTIQRTQQEDSAVYLCASSLGDEQYFGPGTRLTVT.

This clonotype showed up just a few times. The rearrangement joins TRBV2 to TRBJ2-2; D is undetermined. The V and J ends lost 5 bases and 1 base respectively, with 5 bases between them. Germline loops: CDR1 SNHLY, CDR2 FYNNEI. This CDR3 contains 13 residues. CDR3 protein: CASSSRNTGELFF. CDR3 in DNA: TGTGCCAGCAGTTCAAGGAACACCGGGGAGCTGTTTTTT.

The chain uses TRBV6-5 and TRBJ2-1; 14 positions match TRBD2. The CDR3 runs 18 residues. The germline V gene has CDR1 MNHEY and CDR2 SVGAGI. The V and J ends lost 2 bases and 0 bases, in that order; junction bases with no gene match: 3. The CDR3 protein is CASSYGLAGGPSYNEQFF. CDR3 sequence (DNA): TGTGCCAGCAGTTACGGACTAGCGGGAGGCCCCTCCTACAATGAGCAGTTCTTC.

The rearrangement joins TRBV21-1 to TRBJ1-2; the table's D call of TRBD1 was not tested on the DNA. TRBV21-1 represents a pseudogene. The CDR3 runs to 18 residues. The CDR3: CASSKASRIDGTIYGYTF. CDR3 coding DNA: TGTGCCAGCAGCAAAGCGAGTCGAATTGATGGGACAATCTATGGCTACACCTTC.

This clonotype occurred many times. The chain links TRBV28 to TRBJ1-3, with TRBD1 as a possible D gene (6 bases). The CDR3 loop spans 14 amino acids. CDR1 is MDHEN, CDR2 SYDVKM, per germline. Trimming cost V 8 bases and J 2 bases, with 13 bases left between them. The CDR3 bases are TGTGCCAGCGCGCCACAGGGAGCTGGAAACACCATATATTTT. Translated, it gives CASAPQGAGNTIYF.

This clonotype was detected a few times. The V and J genes are TRBV27 and TRBJ2-6; TRBD1 agrees at 7 bases. CDR1 and CDR2 (germline): MNHEY, SMNVEV (reference sequence). This CDR3 comprises 19 residues. J was trimmed by 2 bases and V by 5 bases; bases with no gene match: 15. The chain's CDR3 is CASSARQGLGAAGANVLTF. The DNA of the CDR3 is TGTGCCAGCAGTGCCAGACAGGGATTGGGGGCAGCTGGGGCCAACGTCCTGACTTTC.

This clonotype was counted only a few times. V usage is TRBV29-1 and J usage is TRBJ2-7; TRBD2 matches at 11 bases. The germline V gene has CDR1 SQVTM and CDR2 ANQGSEA. V trimming: 4 bases; J trimming: 1 base; junction bases outside the gene matches: 6. The CDR3 totals 15 residues. Here the CDR3 DNA reads TGCAGCGTTGCCCCTAGACTAGCGGGGTCCTACGAGCAGTACTTC. It codes for CSVAPRLAGSYEQYF.

In the case of this clonotype: This may arise from a read error, as a much more abundant clone is one base away. The rearrangement links TRBV6-5 to TRBJ2-5; the D gene is possibly TRBD1 (6 bases). V dropped 5 bases and J dropped 2 bases, with 12 bases sitting between them. The germline gives CDR1 MNHEY, CDR2 SVGAGI. This CDR3 spans 14 amino acids. The CDR3 DNA is TGTGCCAGCAGTCGACAGGAGAAACAAGAGACCCAGTACTTC. Amino acids: CASSRQEKQETQYF.

This clonotype came up a few times. V usage is TRBV30 and J usage is TRBJ2-5; D is ambiguous. Germline values: CDR1 GTSNPN, CDR2 SVGIG (reference sequence). The CDR3 totals 11 residues. As DNA, the CDR3 is TGTGGTGGCAGACTGGGTGAGACCCAGTACTTC. Its protein product is CGGRLGETQYF. Looking up the rest from reference TRBV30 and TRBJ2-5 gives the full variable domain: SQTIHQWPATLVQPVGSPLSLECTVEGTSNPNLYWYRQAAGRGLQLLFYSVGIGQISSEVPQNLSASRPQDRQFILSSKKLLLSDSGFYLCGGRLGETQYFGPGTRLLVL.

The chain recombines TRBV30 with TRBJ2-4; the match to TRBD1 covers 8 bases. The CDR3 length is 13 residues. CDR1 GTSNPN and CDR2 SVGIG come from the germline V gene (reference sequence). Trimming cost V 3 bases and J 14 bases; bases outside gene matches: 12. CDR3: CAWSPDRGEGEYF. As DNA, the CDR3 is TGTGCCTGGAGCCCCGACAGGGGCGAAGGGGAGTACTTC.

This clonotype has just a few counts. CDR3 sequence reads: CASSPRTGGFEKLFF. CDR3 bases: TGTGCCAGCAGCCCACGGACAGGGGGATTTGAAAAACTGTTTTTT. V is TRBV7-9 and J is TRBJ1-4; 10 bases fit TRBD1. Germline V gene sequence: CDR1 SEHNR, CDR2 FQNEAQ (reference sequence). This CDR3 is 15 amino acids long. J gave up 7 bases and V 5 bases, and 7 bases lay outside the gene matches. Complete variable domain (other parts from reference TRBV7-9 and TRBJ1-4): DTGVSQNPRHKITKRGQNVTFRCDPISEHNRLYWYRQTLGQGPEFLTYFQNEAQLEKSRLLSDRFSAERPKGSFSTLEIQRTEQGDSAMYLCASSPRTGGFEKLFFGSGTQLSVL.

The chain employs TRBV3-1 and TRBJ2-7; 8 nucleotides align to TRBD1. V shed 4 bases and J 0 bases; nucleotides not matched to a gene: 11. CDR1 LGHDT and CDR2 YNNKEL come from the germline V gene (reference sequence). CDR3 length equals 17 residues. The CDR3 here is CASSPIGTGVSSYEQYF. In nucleotides, the CDR3 is TGTGCCAGCAGCCCAATAGGGACAGGCGTAAGCTCCTACGAGCAGTACTTC.

The sample holds many counts of this clonotype. The chain links TRBV20-1 to TRBJ2-7, with a weak D call TRBD1 (6 bases). V was shortened by 2 bases and J by 3 bases, with 11 bases between the two germline ends. The germline V gene has CDR1 DFQATT and CDR2 SNEGSKA (reference sequence). This CDR3 has 13 residues. CDR3 protein: CSARSGASYEQYF. The CDR3, as DNA: TGCAGTGCTAGATCAGGGGCGAGCTACGAGCAGTACTTC.

The J gene is TRBJ1-3, the V gene TRBV29-1; D not certain. This CDR3 region has 13 residues. V was pared by 7 bases and J by 0 bases, with 10 bases between. Per the germline V gene, CDR1 is SQVTM and CDR2 is ANQGSEA. The CDR3 bases are TGCAGCGCTAAAAGGGACTCTGGAAACACCATATATTTT. Encoded protein: CSAKRDSGNTIYF.

This clonotype turned up a few times. V and J are TRBV3-1 and TRBJ1-5; D may be TRBD1 (6 bases). Looked up from germline, CDR1 is LGHDT and CDR2 is YNNKEL (reference sequence). V shed 3 bases and J shed 2 bases, with 14 bases lying between them. There are 16 residues in the CDR3. The CDR3 protein is CASSQVGGVGNQPQHF. CDR3 nucleotides: TGTGCCAGCAGCCAGGTAGGGGGGGTTGGCAATCAGCCCCAGCATTTT.

This chain joins TRBV20-1 and TRBJ1-6; no definite D call. V was cut by 1 base and J by 14 bases, with 12 bases left in between. The CDR3 spans 12 residues. CDR1 is DFQATT and CDR2 is SNEGSKA in the germline V gene (reference sequence). The DNA of the CDR3 is TGCAGTGCTAGAGCGGGGTCCGCGGCCCTCCACTTT. Amino acid sequence: CSARAGSAALHF.

This clonotype was found many times. The chain links TRBV11-2 to TRBJ2-7; D gene uncertain. The CDR3 is 14 residues long. Germline assignment: CDR1 SGHAT and CDR2 FQNNGV. V lost 0 bases and J 0 bases, leaving 6 bases between the germline ends. CDR3 bases: TGTGCCAGCAGCTTAGAGCAGAGCTCCTACGAGCAGTACTTC. It codes for CASSLEQSSYEQYF.

This clonotype was seen a handful of times. This chain joins TRBV7-9 and TRBJ2-1, with 8 bases that match TRBD1. Trimming removed 8 bases from V and 9 bases from J; junction bases left unmatched: 3. Germline CDR1 is SEHNR and CDR2 is FQNEAQ (reference sequence). The CDR3 sequence is 11 residues long. The CDR3 loop is CASGTGSEQFF. The CDR3 coding sequence is TGTGCCAGCGGGACAGGTAGTGAGCAGTTCTTC.